These 31 T cell receptor beta chains were all obtained from the same sample, sequenced in a study of blood T cell repertoires in COVID-19. Some clones are missing from TCRdb's copy, which holds only in-frame ones; the method was immunoSEQ multiplex PCR. The sample includes more than 80,000 clones, about 85% of them seen just once. The sequencing sample was made of peripheral blood. These receptors all stem from an elderly woman with COVID-19, enrolled during active disease.

This chain links TRBV7-9 with TRBJ2-2, with a weak D call TRBD1 (7 bases). The ends were cut back, 3 bases at V and 1 base at J, with 9 bases in the middle. Germline V CDR1 and CDR2: SEHNR, FQNEAQ (reference sequence). CDR3 size: 15 residues. CDR3 protein: CASSLQGGNTGELFF. CDR3 nucleotides: TGTGCCAGCAGCTTGCAGGGGGGGAACACCGGGGAGCTGTTTTTT.

The chain is built from TRBV14 and TRBJ2-7; 12 positions match TRBD2. Trimming took 3 bases from V and 2 from J; bases not matched to a gene: 2. This CDR3 comprises 15 residues. CDR1 SGHDN and CDR2 FVKESK come from the germline V gene. For the CDR3, the DNA is TGTGCCAGCAGCCACGGACTAGCGGGGCCCTACGAGCAGTACTTC. Residues: CASSHGLAGPYEQYF.

V and J are TRBV10-2 and TRBJ2-1; 13 bases are shared with TRBD2. J lost 8 bases, V lost 8 bases, and 6 bases had no gene match. The CDR3 is 14 amino acids. Germline loops: CDR1 WSHSY, CDR2 SAAADI. The CDR3 DNA follows: TGCGCCAGCCGGAGGACTAGCGGGAGTTATGAGCAGTTCTTC. Translation gives CASRRTSGSYEQFF.

The table lists this clone with a few counts. This sequence joins TRBV5-6 and TRBJ2-1; D unresolved. The CDR3 spans 16 residues. Trimming left V 1 base short and J 3 bases short, with 14 bases between. In germline, CDR1 is SGHDT, CDR2 YYEEEE. CDR3 loop: CASSLRVALIYNEQFF. CDR3 in DNA: TGTGCCAGCAGCTTGCGGGTAGCTCTTATCTACAATGAGCAGTTCTTC.

The rearrangement uses TRBV7-3 and TRBJ2-1; 13 positions agree with TRBD2. Germline V lookup: CDR1 SGHTA, CDR2 FQGTGA. V lost 2 bases to trimming and J lost 2 bases; unmatched junction nucleotides: 6. There are 18 residues in the CDR3. The CDR3 DNA reads TGTGCCAGCAGCTTATCCGGTGGGACTAGCGGGACCTACAATGAGCAGTTCTTC. Protein sequence: CASSLSGGTSGTYNEQFF.

This chain uses TRBV19 with TRBJ2-3, with TRBD2 identical over 12 bases. The CDR3 sequence is 16 residues long. Trimming took 6 bases from V and 4 from J; bases not matched to a gene: 8. Germline CDR1 and CDR2: LNHDA and SQIVND (reference sequence). The CDR3 DNA sequence: TGTGCCAGTAGGCCCCTAGCGGGGGGGGCCTCAGATACGCAGTATTTT. Encoded protein: CASRPLAGGASDTQYF. The variable domain in full, with the rest retrieved from reference TRBV19 and TRBJ2-3, is DGGITQSPKYLFRKEGQNVTLSCEQNLNHDAMYWYRQDPGQGLRLIYYSQIVNDFQKGDIAEGYSVSREKKESFPLTVTSAQKNPTAFYLCASRPLAGGASDTQYFGPGTRLTVL.

The chain has TRBV18 and TRBJ2-3; TRBD2 aligns across 7 bases. V lost 1 base, J lost 2 bases, and 6 bases stayed unmatched. Germline V lookup: CDR1 KGHSH, CDR2 LQKENI. CDR3 length: 16 amino acids. Here the CDR3 reads CASSPLLADSTDTQYF. Written as DNA, the CDR3 is TGTGCCAGCTCACCACTCCTAGCGGACTCCACAGATACGCAGTATTTT.

This chain links TRBV25-1 with TRBJ1-6; possible D gene TRBD1, 5 bases. The CDR3 sequence is 14 residues long. Germline lookup yields CDR1 MGHDK and CDR2 SYGVNS. Deletions cut 3 bases from V and 8 bases from J, with 11 bases between. The CDR3 nucleotides read TGTGCCAGCAGTGACCTGGCGACAGATTCACCCCTCCACTTT. This gives the protein CASSDLATDSPLHF.

The rearrangement joins TRBV27 to TRBJ2-1; 9 nucleotides match TRBD2. This CDR3 comprises 15 residues. The germline CDR1 and CDR2 sequences are MNHEY and SMNVEV (reference sequence). V dropped 7 bases and J dropped 3; count of bases not matched to a gene: 7. The CDR3 loop is CASKAGTSLYNEQFF. The CDR3 region has the DNA TGTGCCAGCAAAGCCGGGACTAGCCTCTACAATGAGCAGTTCTTC.

V is TRBV5-8 and J is TRBJ1-2; 8 bases fit TRBD1. The CDR3 has 14 residues. Germline lookup yields CDR1 SGHTS and CDR2 YDEGEE. The V segment lost 4 bases and the J segment 4 bases; nucleotides outside the gene matches: 6. CDR3 DNA sequence: TGTGCCAGCAGCCGCCGAGGACAGGGCTATGGCTACACCTTC. This codes for CASSRRGQGYGYTF. The full variable domain, its missing parts supplied by reference TRBV5-8 and TRBJ1-2, is EAGVTQSPTHLIKTRGQQATLRCSPISGHTSVYWYQQALGLGLQFLLWYDEGEERNRGNFPPRFSGRQFPNYSSELNVNALELEDSALYLCASSRRGQGYGYTFGSGTRLTVV.

J is TRBJ2-1 and V is TRBV6-1; D unclear. The CDR3 is 16 residues long. Per germline, CDR1 MNHNS and CDR2 SASEGT. The V gene lost 2 bases and the J gene lost 8 bases, with 19 bases spanning the gap. CDR3 protein: CASSEWWLAALDEQFF. The CDR3 region has the DNA TGTGCCAGCAGTGAATGGTGGCTCGCGGCCTTGGATGAGCAGTTCTTC.

J is TRBJ1-4 and V is TRBV2; 8 nucleotides agree with TRBD1. Germline V CDR1 and CDR2: SNHLY, FYNNEI. There are 14 residues in the CDR3. J was trimmed by 5 bases and V by 4 bases; bases with no gene match: 3. The chain's CDR3 is CASSGGTGNEKLFF. In nucleotides, the CDR3 is TGTGCCAGCAGTGGCGGGACAGGAAATGAAAAACTGTTTTTT.

This clone was observed a handful of times. This chain links TRBV5-1 with TRBJ2-7, with D tentatively TRBD2 (6 bases). Germline loops: CDR1 SGHRS, CDR2 YFSETQ. CDR3 length equals 13 residues. V gave up 4 bases and J gave up 2 bases, with 10 bases separating them. DNA for the CDR3: TGCGCCAGCAGCCCTAGCGAGGCCTACGAGCAGTACTTC. Translating gives CASSPSEAYEQYF.

The V gene is TRBV27, the J gene TRBJ2-7, with 9 bases lining up with TRBD1. The CDR3 spans 14 residues. Losses at the gene ends were 5 bases for V and 6 bases for J; bases not matched to a gene: 8. Germline-derived CDR1 and CDR2 are MNHEY and SMNVEV (reference sequence). DNA of the CDR3: TGTGCCAGCAGTCCTCCGGACAGGGGCGGCGAGCAGTACTTC. Its translation is CASSPPDRGGEQYF.

The chain recombines TRBV24-1 with TRBJ2-7, with 10 nucleotides matching TRBD2. The V gene's germline CDR1 is KGHDR and CDR2 SFDVKD. This CDR3 has 13 residues. V shed 10 bases and J 5 bases; nucleotides not matched to a gene: 7. The DNA for the CDR3 is TGTGCCACGAGCGGGGGGGCCGATCACGAGCAGTACTTC. Amino acids: CATSGGADHEQYF.

V is TRBV7-2 and J is TRBJ2-7; no firm D call. CDR1 and CDR2 from the germline V gene are SGHTA and FQGNSA. The CDR3 runs 14 residues. Trimming cost V 0 bases and J 6 bases, with 12 bases left between them. CDR3 DNA: TGTGCCAGCAGCTTAGCCCTATTTCCGGGCGAGCAGTACTTC. Its translation is CASSLALFPGEQYF.

The chain has TRBV10-3 and TRBJ2-2, with 11 bases aligning to TRBD2. The CDR3 sequence is 15 residues long. The V and J ends lost 6 bases and 5 bases, in that order; junction bases with no gene match: 5. CDR1 ENHRY and CDR2 SYGVKD come from the germline V gene. CDR3 amino acids: CAIRIAGGRTGELFF. Written as DNA, the CDR3 is TGTGCCATCAGGATAGCGGGGGGGCGAACCGGGGAGCTGTTTTTT.

The CDR3 region is CASMTGAGSYNEQFF. The CDR3 nucleotides read TGTGCCAGCATGACAGGGGCGGGCTCCTACAATGAGCAGTTCTTC. The V and J genes are TRBV5-4 and TRBJ2-1, with 8 positions matching TRBD1. CDR1 is SGHNT and CDR2 is YYREEE in the germline V gene (reference sequence). The V gene end was trimmed by 6 bases and the J gene end by 0 bases; junction bases not matched to a gene: 5. This CDR3 region has 15 residues.

The table lists this clone with a few counts. The chain combines TRBV27 with TRBJ2-7; D possibly corresponds to TRBD1 (6 bases). CDR1 is MNHEY and CDR2 is SMNVEV in the germline V gene (reference sequence). V dropped 6 bases and J dropped 4 bases, with 13 bases sitting between them. The CDR3 runs 13 residues. The chain's CDR3 is CASSRGREYEQYF. CDR3 sequence (DNA): TGTGCCAGCAGCAGGGGCAGGGAATACGAGCAGTACTTC.

V is TRBV27 and J is TRBJ2-5, with 14 nucleotides matching TRBD2. V dropped 3 bases and J dropped 5; count of bases not matched to a gene: 5. This CDR3 region has 16 residues. The germline gives CDR1 MNHEY, CDR2 SMNVEV (reference sequence). As DNA, the CDR3 is TGTGCCAGCAGTTTGAGACTAGCGGGAGGGGTGGAGACCCAGTACTTC. Translating gives CASSLRLAGGVETQYF.

V usage is TRBV7-3 and J usage is TRBJ1-1; TRBD1 aligns across 8 bases. V lost 5 bases, J lost 3 bases, and 2 bases stayed unmatched. The germline V gene encodes CDR1 SGHTA and CDR2 FQGTGA. The CDR3 is 13 residues long. The CDR3 DNA reads as TGTGCCAGCAGCACACAGGGGGACACTGAAGCTTTCTTT. Its translation is CASSTQGDTEAFF.

This chain connects TRBV7-3 to TRBJ2-3, with TRBD2 matching 7 bases. Unmatched junction bases numbered 2, after V lost 5 bases and J lost 0 bases. From germline, CDR1 is SGHTA and CDR2 FQGTGA. The CDR3 has 14 amino acids. CDR3 sequence (DNA): TGTGCCAGCAGCCTTAGCGGGAGCACAGATACGCAGTATTTT. Translation: CASSLSGSTDTQYF. Using reference TRBV7-3 and TRBJ2-3 for the parts outside the CDR3, the full variable domain is GAGVSQTPSNKVTEKGKYVELRCDPISGHTALYWYRQSLGQGPEFLIYFQGTGAADDSGLPNDRFFAVRPEGSVSTLKIQRTERGDSAVYLCASSLSGSTDTQYFGPGTRLTVL.

J is TRBJ2-3 and V is TRBV29-1; 11 bases are shared with TRBD2. CDR1 is SQVTM, CDR2 ANQGSEA, per germline. After removal of 5 bases from V and 2 bases from J, the junction contained 3 bases not matched to a gene. The CDR3 sequence is 14 residues long. The CDR3 region has the DNA TGCAGCGTTTTTAGCGGGAGGGCCACAGATACGCAGTATTTT. Amino acid sequence: CSVFSGRATDTQYF.

The count of this clone is one. The chain links TRBV2 to TRBJ1-2, with D maybe TRBD1 (5 bases). CDR1 and CDR2 from the germline V gene are SNHLY and FYNNEI. V was cut by 7 bases and J by 5 bases, with 11 bases left in between. This CDR3 has 12 residues. CDR3 sequence: CASNLGGYGYTF. In DNA, the CDR3 is TGTGCCAGCAATTTGGGGGGGTATGGCTACACCTTC.

The V gene is TRBV20-1, the J gene TRBJ1-1; TRBD1 is a possible D gene (6 bases). The CDR3 consists of 12 residues. Germline V lookup: CDR1 DFQATT, CDR2 SNEGSKA (reference sequence). Trimming took 3 bases from V and 10 from J, leaving 15 bases between them. For the CDR3, the DNA is TGCAGTGCTAGTAAGTCAGGGGCAGGAGCTTTCTTT. Protein: CSASKSGAGAFF.

Details on this clone: The identical CDR3 is also encoded by other nucleotide sequences in the sample. V gene TRBV18 combines with J gene TRBJ2-3; D is perhaps TRBD2 (6 bases). The CDR3 extends over 12 amino acids. Between the trimmed V and J ends, which lost 2 bases and 6 bases, there was a span of 6 bases. Germline V gene data show CDR1 as KGHSH and CDR2 as LQKENI. DNA of the CDR3: TGTGCCAGCTCACCAGGGGGGGATACGCAGTATTTT. Translated, it gives CASSPGGDTQYF.

CDR3 loop: CASNSFYNEQFF. The CDR3 DNA follows: TGTGCCAGCAACTCTTTCTACAATGAGCAGTTCTTC. The chain uses TRBV28 and TRBJ2-1; D not resolved. Per germline, CDR1 MDHEN and CDR2 SYDVKM. This CDR3 comprises 12 residues. V was clipped by 7 bases and J by 3 bases, with 7 bases between them.

This sequence joins TRBV19 and TRBJ1-2, with 7 bases that match TRBD1. The CDR3 is 14 residues long. J lost 4 bases, V lost 1 base, and 3 bases had no gene match. Germline CDR1 and CDR2: LNHDA and SQIVND (reference sequence). The CDR3 DNA is TGTGCCAGTAGTATAGCGTCAGGGGGCTATGGCTACACCTTC. Its protein product is CASSIASGGYGYTF.

This clone was counted a few times. The chain employs TRBV5-6 and TRBJ1-3; 7 bases line up with TRBD1. V shed 4 bases, J shed 7 bases, and the junction held 8 bases outside the gene matches. The CDR3 loop spans 14 amino acids. CDR1 is SGHDT, CDR2 YYEEEE, per germline. CDR3 sequence: CASSTDRATNTIYF. Here the CDR3 DNA reads TGTGCCAGCAGCACCGACAGGGCGACCAACACCATATATTTT.

The J gene is TRBJ2-5, the V gene TRBV27; the match to TRBD1 covers 7 bases. In germline, CDR1 is MNHEY, CDR2 SMNVEV (reference sequence). This CDR3 has 15 amino acids. V shed 2 bases and J 2 bases; nucleotides not matched to a gene: 5. The CDR3 nucleotides are TGTGCCAGCAGTTTACCCGGGACAGTTCAAGAGACCCAGTACTTC. Protein: CASSLPGTVQETQYF.

The sample holds one count of this clone. The rearrangement uses TRBV10-3 and TRBJ2-3; no clear D. The germline CDR1 and CDR2 sequences are ENHRY and SYGVKD. The CDR3 has 13 amino acids. Trimming pared 9 bases from V and 3 bases from J, leaving 13 bases between. The CDR3 spells CAILKSETDTQYF. Written as DNA, the CDR3 is TGTGCCATTTTAAAAAGCGAGACAGATACGCAGTATTTT.